These 28 T cell receptor beta chains came from one sample sequenced in a study of blood T cell repertoires in COVID-19 (dated by TCRdb to about 2020). Receptor libraries were prepared by the immunoSEQ multiplex PCR assay. TCRdb holds this immuneACCESS table with in-frame rearrangements only. Some clones are missing; in checked studies, unresolved V genes explain under half, and the rest has no known cause. Within this sample are 150,000 to 200,000 clones, with roughly 82% of them counted one time only. About 7.8% of the sample is held by the ten biggest clonotypes. Sequenced input: peripheral blood. The origin of the receptors is a woman aged 55 to 70 with COVID-19, enrolled during active disease.

The chain recombines TRBV6-5 with TRBJ1-1; TRBD1 might be the D (6 bases). V was cut by 7 bases and J by 4 bases, with 16 bases left in between. CDR1 MNHEY and CDR2 SVGAGI come from the germline V gene. CDR3 length: 14 amino acids. The CDR3 region is CASTNRVIGTEAFF. DNA of the CDR3: TGTGCCAGCACCAACAGGGTTATCGGCACTGAAGCTTTCTTT.

This sequence joins TRBV7-9 and TRBJ2-2; D remains ambiguous. The CDR3 has 13 amino acids. Germline V lookup: CDR1 SEHNR, CDR2 FQNEAQ (reference sequence). V lost 5 bases to trimming and J lost 5 bases, with 9 bases between them. In nucleotides, the CDR3 is TGTGCCAGCAGCCCGAGTACGACCGGGGAGCTGTTTTTT. Protein: CASSPSTTGELFF.

The chain links TRBV19 to TRBJ2-4, with a weak D call TRBD1 (6 bases). There are 17 residues in the CDR3. Between the trimmed V and J ends, which lost 5 bases and 2 bases, there was a span of 19 bases. Germline CDR1 LNHDA, CDR2 SQIVND (reference sequence). This CDR3 is CASSETGRAVTKNIQYF. The CDR3 DNA sequence: TGTGCCAGTAGTGAGACAGGTCGGGCGGTAACCAAAAACATTCAGTACTTC.

The chain uses TRBV6-1 and TRBJ1-2; D remains unclear. The length of the CDR3 is 14 residues. Germline V gene data show CDR1 as MNHNS and CDR2 as SASEGT. V lost 0 bases and J 4 bases, leaving 9 bases between the germline ends. CDR3 DNA sequence: TGTGCCAGCAGTGAAGCCGGGAAGGCCTATGGCTACACCTTC. Translated, it gives CASSEAGKAYGYTF.

The chain couples TRBV29-1 to TRBJ2-1, with 9 bases fitting TRBD2. From germline, CDR1 is SQVTM and CDR2 ANQGSEA. The trim removed 6 bases at V and 7 bases at J, leaving 16 bases unmatched. CDR3 length: 16 amino acids. Written as DNA, the CDR3 is TGCAGCGTCCATCCCCTCGACAGGGCGGGGGGGAATGAGCAGTTCTTC. It codes for CSVHPLDRAGGNEQFF.

The V and J genes are TRBV4-1 and TRBJ2-3; TRBD2 aligns across 10 bases. Trimming cost V 4 bases and J 8 bases; bases outside gene matches: 18. Germline CDR1 reads MGHRA; CDR2 reads YSYEKL. The CDR3 is 18 amino acids. In DNA form, the CDR3 reads TGCGCCAGCAGCCCGCAGAACGGGCTAGCGGGAGATCGTAGTACGCAGTATTTT. As protein: CASSPQNGLAGDRSTQYF.

This sequence joins TRBV3-1 (or the pseudogene TRBV3-2) and TRBJ2-3; 7 bases match TRBD1. There are 15 residues in the CDR3. CDR1 and CDR2 (germline): LGHDT, YNNKEL (reference sequence). The trim removed 3 bases at V and 4 bases at J, leaving 7 bases unmatched. CDR3 amino acids: CASSHGTVRPDTQYF. The CDR3 bases are TGTGCCAGCAGCCACGGGACAGTTCGACCAGATACGCAGTATTTT.

The genes are TRBV29-1 and TRBJ2-7, with a tentative D call TRBD1 (6 bases). CDR1 SQVTM and CDR2 ANQGSEA come from the germline V gene. The CDR3 has 13 residues. Deletions cut 4 bases from V and 7 bases from J, with 17 bases between. Here the CDR3 reads CSVVPGQGLEQYF. For the CDR3, the DNA is TGCAGCGTTGTTCCGGGACAAGGGTTGGAGCAGTACTTC.

In its sample, this clone was seen once. The rearrangement links TRBV10-3 to TRBJ2-5, with D uncertain. This CDR3 is 12 amino acids long. With 4 bases removed from V and 3 bases from J, the gap between germline ends came to 6 bases. CDR1 is ENHRY and CDR2 is SYGVKD in the germline V gene. CDR3 in amino acids: CAISGREETQYF. The CDR3 bases are TGTGCCATCAGTGGCCGGGAAGAGACCCAGTACTTC.

J is TRBJ2-1 and V is TRBV9, with D possibly TRBD1 on 5 matching bases. Trimming removed 4 bases at V and 2 bases at J, with 13 bases between. There are 15 residues in the CDR3. Germline values: CDR1 SGDLS, CDR2 YYNGEE. CDR3 coding DNA: TGTGCCAGCAGCACCACAGGAATCCCCTACAATGAGCAGTTCTTC. It is translated as CASSTTGIPYNEQFF.

In DNA form, the CDR3 reads TGTGCCAGCAGCTCGTCGAGGACCGGGGAGCTGTTTTTT. Its protein is CASSSSRTGELFF. J is TRBJ2-2 and V is TRBV7-2; D unclear. Germline V gene lookup returns CDR1 SGHTA and CDR2 FQGNSA. The CDR3 length is 13 residues. V shed 4 bases and J shed 5 bases, with 8 bases lying between them. Using reference TRBV7-2 and TRBJ2-2 for the parts outside the CDR3, the full variable domain is GAGVSQSPSNKVTEKGKDVELRCDPISGHTALYWYRQSLGQGLEFLIYFQGNSAPDKSGLPSDRFSAERTGGSVSTLTIQRTQQEDSAVYLCASSSSRTGELFFGEGSRLTVL.

This chain joins TRBV10-2 and TRBJ1-1; D might be TRBD1 (6 bases). Germline values: CDR1 WSHSY, CDR2 SAAADI. The CDR3 has 15 amino acids. Trimming stripped 7 bases from V and 4 bases from J, with 19 bases between. In DNA, the CDR3 is TGCGCCAGCACCCCGGGACACCTGACGGGCACTGAAGCTTTCTTT. Translated, it gives CASTPGHLTGTEAFF.

The chain joins TRBV19 to TRBJ2-6; tentative D call: TRBD1 (6 bases). V lost 7 bases, J lost 0 bases, and 13 bases lay in between. Germline CDR1 is LNHDA and CDR2 is SQIVND (reference sequence). The CDR3 contains 16 residues. The CDR3 region is CASTKGVSSGANVLTF. CDR3 bases: TGTGCCAGTACTAAGGGGGTGAGCTCTGGGGCCAACGTCCTGACTTTC.

The chain couples TRBV6-2 or TRBV6-3 to TRBJ1-1; D perhaps matches TRBD1 (5 bases). Germline V gene sequence: CDR1 MNHEY, CDR2 SVGEGT. The CDR3 loop spans 14 amino acids. V lost 2 bases and J 0 bases, leaving 7 bases between the germline ends. The CDR3 DNA reads as TGTGCCAGCAGTTACGGGACTCTGAACACTGAAGCTTTCTTT. Its translation is CASSYGTLNTEAFF.

As to this clone: The sample has other DNA sequences that encode this CDR3 too. The chain uses TRBV7-9 and TRBJ1-5, with D possibly being TRBD1 (5 bases). V dropped 1 base and J dropped 3 bases, with 10 bases sitting between them. Germline values: CDR1 SEHNR, CDR2 FQNEAQ (reference sequence). The CDR3 has 15 residues. CDR3 residues: CASSLGQGYNQPQHF. The CDR3 nucleotides read TGTGCCAGCAGCTTAGGTCAGGGTTACAATCAGCCCCAGCATTTT. The variable domain in full, completed from reference TRBV7-9 and TRBJ1-5, reads DTGVSQNPRHKITKRGQNVTFRCDPISEHNRLYWYRQTLGQGPEFLTYFQNEAQLEKSRLLSDRFSAERPKGSFSTLEIQRTEQGDSAMYLCASSLGQGYNQPQHFGDGTRLSIL.

The rearrangement uses TRBV5-6 and TRBJ2-5; TRBD1 is a possible D gene (6 bases). Per germline, CDR1 SGHDT and CDR2 YYEEEE. Trimming took 1 base from V and 5 from J, leaving 21 bases between them. CDR3 length: 17 amino acids. CDR3: CASSLFAGTGTLETQYF. The DNA of the CDR3 is TGTGCCAGCAGCTTGTTTGCCGGGACGGGGACACTGGAGACCCAGTACTTC.

The chain joins TRBV10-2 to TRBJ1-5, with TRBD1 identical over 9 bases. CDR1 and CDR2 from the germline V gene are WSHSY and SAAADI. The CDR3 extends over 15 amino acids. The V segment lost 5 bases and the J segment 4 bases; nucleotides outside the gene matches: 6. CDR3 nucleotide sequence: TGCGCCAGCAGTCTGGGACAGGGTACTAATCAGCCCCAGCATTTT. Encoded protein: CASSLGQGTNQPQHF.

V gene TRBV5-1 combines with J gene TRBJ2-1; 7 bases align to TRBD2. Trimming took 7 bases from V and 7 from J; bases not matched to a gene: 2. Germline CDR1 SGHRS, CDR2 YFSETQ. The CDR3 has 11 amino acids. The CDR3 sequence is CASGRGNEQFF. The CDR3 DNA is TGCGCCAGCGGGAGGGGTAATGAGCAGTTCTTC. Looking up the rest from reference TRBV5-1 and TRBJ2-1 gives the full variable domain: KAGVTQTPRYLIKTRGQQVTLSCSPISGHRSVSWYQQTPGQGLQFLFEYFSETQRNKGNFPGRFSGRQFSNSRSEMNVSTLELGDSALYLCASGRGNEQFFGPGTRLTVL.

The chain is built from TRBV18 and TRBJ1-2; D not resolved. The ends were cut back, 3 bases at V and 5 bases at J, with 10 bases in the middle. This CDR3 region has 13 residues. CDR1 is KGHSH, CDR2 LQKENI, per germline. The CDR3 loop reads CASSPTVEYGYTF. CDR3 in DNA: TGTGCCAGCTCACCGACGGTGGAGTATGGCTACACCTTC.

As to this clone: This same CDR3 is encoded by further DNA sequences in the sample. J is TRBJ1-3 and V is TRBV4-2; D unclear. V lost 0 bases and J lost 1, with 7 bases in between. Germline CDR1 LGHNA, CDR2 YNFKEQ. This CDR3 has 15 amino acids. CDR3 region: CASSQDRGSGNTIYF. The CDR3, as DNA: TGTGCCAGCAGCCAAGATCGAGGATCTGGAAACACCATATATTTT.

The rearrangement links TRBV7-9 to TRBJ1-2; 12 positions match TRBD1. The CDR3 is made up of 18 amino acids. The V gene's germline CDR1 is SEHNR and CDR2 FQNEAQ (reference sequence). The V segment lost 0 bases and the J segment 4 bases; nucleotides outside the gene matches: 9. The CDR3 region has the DNA TGTGCCAGCAGCTTAGCCGGGACAGGGGGCTCGCTACCCTATGGCTACACCTTC. This translates into CASSLAGTGGSLPYGYTF.

The chain is built from TRBV5-1 and TRBJ1-1; TRBD1 matches at 7 bases. V shed 5 bases, J shed 8 bases, and the junction held 9 bases outside the gene matches. The CDR3 covers 13 residues. Germline lookup yields CDR1 SGHRS and CDR2 YFSETQ. This chain's CDR3 is CASRDDRVGEAFF. The CDR3 DNA is TGCGCCAGCAGGGATGACAGGGTAGGGGAAGCTTTCTTT. Variable domain in full (rest from reference TRBV5-1 and TRBJ1-1): KAGVTQTPRYLIKTRGQQVTLSCSPISGHRSVSWYQQTPGQGLQFLFEYFSETQRNKGNFPGRFSGRQFSNSRSEMNVSTLELGDSALYLCASRDDRVGEAFFGQGTRLTVV.

J is TRBJ2-3 and V is TRBV15; the D is unclear. This CDR3 region has 14 residues. The V end was cut by 10 bases, the J end by 2 bases, with 16 bases between. Germline V lookup: CDR1 LNHNV, CDR2 YYDKDF (reference sequence). The CDR3 nucleotides are TGTGCCATTAAGGCGGAGCATTCCACAGATACGCAGTATTTT. This translates into CAIKAEHSTDTQYF.

This chain connects TRBV19 to TRBJ2-7; D may be TRBD2 (5 bases). The V end was cut by 5 bases, the J end by 6 bases, with 11 bases between. The CDR3 loop spans 12 amino acids. From germline, CDR1 is LNHDA and CDR2 SQIVND (reference sequence). The CDR3 bases are TGTGCCAGTAGTCTCCGGGAAGGCGAGCAGTACTTC. Its translation is CASSLREGEQYF.

Here the CDR3 reads CASRGLAPHEQYF. CDR3 DNA sequence: TGTGCCAGTCGGGGACTAGCGCCCCACGAGCAGTACTTC. The chain combines TRBV19 with TRBJ2-7; 10 nucleotides align to TRBD2. The CDR3 consists of 13 residues. The ends lost 8 bases at V and 5 bases at J; junction bases unmatched: 6. Germline CDR1 is LNHDA and CDR2 is SQIVND (reference sequence).

This chain joins TRBV6-5 and TRBJ2-7; the match to TRBD1 covers 7 bases. The germline V gene encodes CDR1 MNHEY and CDR2 SVGAGI. V shed 6 bases and J 0 bases; nucleotides not matched to a gene: 8. The CDR3 loop spans 15 amino acids. This chain's CDR3 is CASSWGQQSSYEQYF. The CDR3 nucleotides read TGTGCCAGCAGCTGGGGACAGCAGAGCTCCTACGAGCAGTACTTC.

The chain has TRBV19 and TRBJ1-5, with 11 bases matching TRBD1. There are 17 residues in the CDR3. The ends lost 9 bases at V and 7 bases at J; junction bases unmatched: 17. The germline CDR1 and CDR2 sequences are LNHDA and SQIVND (reference sequence). The CDR3 here is CASAYHPPGQGGQPQHF. The CDR3 DNA follows: TGTGCCAGCGCATACCACCCCCCGGGACAGGGGGGGCAGCCCCAGCATTTT.

The chain recombines TRBV6-1 with TRBJ1-4; D not resolved. Trimming shortened V by 3 bases and J by 13 bases, and 15 bases separated the two germline ends. Germline CDR1 and CDR2: MNHNS and SASEGT. There are 13 residues in the CDR3. The CDR3 DNA follows: TGTGCCAGCAGTGATGTTTTGGGAGAAGGACTGTTTTTT. Translating gives CASSDVLGEGLFF.